The clone carrying this T cell receptor beta chain was seen just once. Germline V CDR1 and CDR2: MNHEY, SMNVEV (reference sequence). Between the trimmed V and J ends, which lost 5 bases and 4 bases, there was a span of 23 bases. This CDR3 contains 17 residues. The data originate from a study of shared clonotypes between healthy human individuals. Cells designated naive CD8 were CD45RO-negative and were positively selected for CCR7, with terminally differentiated effector memory CD45RA+ cells excluded. Every donor, a Caucasian adult, lived in Nashville, Tennessee. Sorted subsets were amplified in replicate PCRs using 150 to 250 ng DNA, about 30,000 T cell genomes. The assay was immunoSEQ multiplex PCR, and TCRdb's table has in-frame clones only and misses some. The sample lists about 2.1 million clones, around 93% occurring once.

The TCR comes from a man aged 18 to 29 in good health. Some clones in this sample may be carry-over from other donors' samples. The chain has TRBV27 and TRBJ1-2; D may be TRBD1 (6 bases). The sample consisted of naive CD8+ T cells from PBMCs. The DNA of the CDR3 is TGTGCCAGCAGTCACCGCCGGGGGGCGAAGGAGAGCTATGGCTACACCTTC. Encoded protein: CASSHRRGAKESYGYTF.